This T cell receptor beta chain was captured by sequencing in a study of PD-1 blockade in classical Hodgkin lymphoma. Study-level information: Patients were given intravenous nivolumab, 3 mg/kg, every 2 weeks.

In every patient, relapse followed autologous stem cell transplantation, while exposure to brentuximab vedotin differed. Notes on the study in general: A significant rise in TCR diversity by C4D1 was seen for CD4+ but not CD8+ cells. The study found complete responders had baseline diversity similar to newly diagnosed patients.

Germline values: CDR1 SNHLY, CDR2 FYNNEI. J was trimmed by 3 bases and V by 6 bases; bases with no gene match: 5. The CDR3 consists of 14 residues. Assay used: immunoSEQ multiplex PCR; TCRdb lists only in-frame clones, some missing. The sample carries approximately 79,000 clones, around nine tenths recorded once. To note about this clone: Antigen: not known.

The clonotype originates from a human donor with classical Hodgkin lymphoma. The sequencing here drew on peripheral blood mononuclear cells (PBMCs), taken before the second cycle of nivolumab. V gene TRBV2 combines with J gene TRBJ2-7; 10 bases map to TRBD1. DNA for the CDR3: TGTGCCAGCAGAGCCGGGACAGGGGTCTACGAGCAGTACTTC. Translating it yields CASRAGTGVYEQYF.